The rows below give T cell receptor beta chains drawn from one sample of a study of blood T cell repertoires in COVID-19. The protocol was immunoSEQ multiplex PCR, while the TCRdb copy is restricted to in-frame clones and leaves out a portion. The sample records more than 200,000 clones, roughly 90% being singletons. Sequenced sample: PBMCs or T cells enriched from blood (not recorded which). The receptors come from a woman younger than 45 who had recovered from COVID-19. CDR3s include the opening cysteine and the closing phenylalanine or tryptophan. A D gene is named only where the DNA matches it firmly. Expanded clones are given a class, and other clones once, few, many or no size at all.

>NA|NA|TRBJ1-1|TRBV7-2
CASSPTREAFF
TGTGCCAGCAGCCCAACTCGGGAAGCTTTCTTT
>NA|NA|TRBJ1-3|TRBV11-2
CASSLPGGVAGNTIYF
TGTGCCAGCAGCTTACCCGGCGGGGTGGCTGGAAACACCATATATTTT
>TRBD2|NA|TRBJ2-3|TRBV7-3
CASSSGTSGSITDTQYF
TGTGCCAGCAGCTCCGGGACTAGCGGGAGTATTACAGATACGCAGTATTTT
>NA|NA|TRBJ1-1|TRBV9
CASSEYGEPRAEAFF
TGTGCCAGCAGCGAATACGGGGAGCCGAGGGCTGAAGCTTTCTTT
>NA|NA|TRBJ1-6|TRBV7-8
CASSYSGSPLNSPLHF
TGTGCCAGCAGCTACTCCGGGTCGCCCTTGAATTCACCCCTCCACTTT
>NA|NA|TRBJ1-4|TRBV19
CASGRGGIEKLFF
TGTGCCAGTGGCCGGGGGGGCATAGAAAAACTGTTTTTT
>TRBD1|NA|TRBJ2-7|TRBV4-3
CASSQDRAEWNEQYF
TGCGCCAGCAGCCAGGACAGGGCTGAGTGGAACGAGCAGTACTTC
>NA|NA|TRBJ2-5|TRBV5-4
CASTQNPSSQETQYF
TGTGCCAGCACACAAAATCCTAGCTCCCAAGAGACCCAGTACTTC
>TRBD2|NA|TRBJ2-1|TRBV4-2
CASSQDGAGRAGNEQFF
TGTGCCAGCAGCCAAGATGGAGCCGGGAGGGCCGGGAATGAGCAGTTCTTC
>NA|NA|TRBJ2-7|TRBV9
CASSVDRDTYEQYF
TGTGCCAGCAGCGTCGATCGGGACACCTACGAGCAGTACTTC
>TRBD2|NA|TRBJ2-1|TRBV7-3
CASSSTSGPEQFF
TGTGCCAGCAGCTCGACTAGCGGGCCCGAGCAGTTCTTC
>NA|NA|TRBJ2-3|TRBV5-1
CASSQGNTGPPTDTQYF
TGCGCCAGCAGCCAGGGCAATACGGGCCCCCCCACAGATACGCAGTATTTT
>NA|NA|TRBJ2-5|TRBV25-1
CASSLTIQETQYF
TGTGCCAGCAGCCTGACTATCCAAGAGACCCAGTACTTC
>NA|NA|TRBJ1-2|TRBV27
CASSLSSRVGYTF
TGTGCCAGCAGTTTATCGTCCAGGGTGGGCTACACCTTC
>NA|NA|TRBJ1-5|TRBV9
CATWGGRPSQPQHF
TGTGCCACCTGGGGGGGCCGGCCCAGCCAGCCCCAGCATTTT
>NA|NA|TRBJ1-4|TRBV4-2
CASSQAGGTNEKLFF
TGTGCCAGCAGCCAAGCCGGGGGAACTAATGAAAAACTGTTTTTT
>NA|NA|TRBJ2-5|TRBV4-1
CASSQIASRDSQETQYF
TGCGCCAGCAGCCAAATAGCAAGCCGGGACTCACAAGAGACCCAGTACTTC
>NA|NA|TRBJ2-7|TRBV21-1
CASSAGQGAHEQYF
TGTGCCAGCAGCGCGGGACAGGGGGCACACGAGCAGTACTTC
>NA|NA|TRBJ2-4|TRBV6-2/TRBV6-3
CASSSIAKNIQYF
TGTGCCAGCAGTTCTATAGCCAAAAACATTCAGTACTTC
>TRBD1|NA|TRBJ1-2|TRBV3-1/TRBV3-2
CASSQDRGQHRDGYTF
TGTGCCAGCAGCCAAGATCGGGGACAGCACAGGGATGGCTACACCTTC
>TRBD1|NA|TRBJ2-3|TRBV15
CATSRPRTGGVGTDTQYF
TGTGCCACCAGCAGACCTCGGACAGGGGGAGTGGGCACAGATACGCAGTATTTT
>NA|NA|TRBJ1-5|TRBV6-5
CASSDYRSPNQPQHF
TGTGCCAGCAGCGATTACCGGTCACCTAATCAGCCCCAGCATTTT
>NA|NA|TRBJ2-3|TRBV29-1
CSVEEGATDTQYF
TGCAGCGTTGAAGAGGGAGCGACAGATACGCAGTATTTT
>TRBD2|NA|TRBJ2-1|TRBV7-9
CASSPPLLAGVRNEQFF
TGTGCCAGCAGCCCCCCCCTACTAGCGGGAGTTCGGAATGAGCAGTTCTTC
>NA|few|TRBJ1-2|TRBV11-2
CASSLPDGIYYGYTF
TGTGCCAGCAGCCTTCCGGACGGGATCTATTATGGCTACACCTTC
>NA|NA|TRBJ1-1|TRBV27
CASSPTPPKRNTEAFF
TGTGCCAGCTCCCCAACCCCCCCTAAGCGAAACACTGAAGCTTTCTTT
>TRBD1|few|TRBJ1-5|TRBV9
CASSASSGGSNQPQHF
TGTGCCAGCAGCGCATCCTCAGGGGGTAGCAATCAGCCCCAGCATTTT
>TRBD1|NA|TRBJ1-2|TRBV28
CASSLGQGRDGYTF
TGTGCCAGCAGTTTAGGACAGGGTAGGGATGGCTACACCTTC
>TRBD1|NA|TRBJ1-2|TRBV5-4
CASSADRAGYGYTF
TGTGCCAGCAGCGCTGACAGGGCGGGGTATGGCTACACCTTC
>TRBD2|NA|TRBJ2-3|TRBV10-3
CAISEGLAGTDTQYF
TGTGCCATCAGTGAGGGACTAGCGGGCACAGATACGCAGTATTTT
>TRBD1|NA|TRBJ1-2|TRBV7-9
CASSSIPWTGGKSYGYTF
TGTGCCAGCAGCTCAATCCCTTGGACAGGTGGTAAGAGCTATGGCTACACCTTC
>TRBD1|NA|TRBJ1-2|TRBV7-9
CASSFMTGGQGYTF
TGTGCCAGCAGTTTCATGACAGGGGGCCAAGGCTACACCTTC
>TRBD1|NA|TRBJ1-2|TRBV4-1
CASSQLQGARGYTF
TGCGCCAGCAGCCAACTCCAGGGGGCGCGGGGCTACACCTTC
>NA|NA|TRBJ2-5|TRBV20-1
CSASHRREQETQYF
TGCAGTGCTAGTCACCGTCGGGAGCAAGAGACCCAGTACTTC
>NA|once|TRBJ1-1|TRBV28
CASKGRGAAEAFF
TGTGCCAGCAAGGGCAGGGGAGCTGCTGAAGCTTTCTTT
>NA|NA|TRBJ2-1|TRBV27
CASSGLPGLFMDEQFF
TGTGCCAGCAGTGGCCTACCGGGACTCTTTATGGATGAGCAGTTCTTC
>TRBD2|NA|TRBJ2-1|TRBV6-2/TRBV6-3
CASSYGGLAGYNEQFF
TGTGCCAGCAGTTACGGGGGACTAGCGGGCTACAATGAGCAGTTCTTC
>NA|NA|TRBJ1-5|TRBV4-2
CASSQEIYGQPQHF
TGTGCCAGCAGCCAAGAAATCTACGGTCAGCCCCAGCATTTT
>NA|NA|TRBJ1-2|TRBV7-9
CASSPRLGTLTYGYTF
TGTGCCAGCAGCCCAAGATTGGGGACTTTGACATATGGCTACACCTTC
>NA|many|TRBJ2-1|TRBV27
CASSSPWGGTSYNEQFF
TGTGCCAGCAGTTCCCCTTGGGGAGGAACCTCCTACAATGAGCAGTTCTTC
>NA|NA|TRBJ1-1|TRBV4-2
CASIPGVDYRAEGEAFF
TGTGCCAGCATCCCAGGGGTCGACTACAGGGCCGAAGGTGAAGCTTTCTTT
>NA|NA|TRBJ1-5|TRBV7-9
CASSREGQPQHF
TGTGCCAGCAGCCGTGAGGGTCAGCCCCAGCATTTT
>NA|few|TRBJ1-1|TRBV30
CAWSVNRDTEAFF
TGTGCCTGGAGTGTGAACAGGGACACTGAAGCTTTCTTT
>TRBD1|NA|TRBJ2-7|TRBV28
CASSLPGQTVYEQYF
TGTGCCAGCAGTCTCCCGGGACAGACAGTCTACGAGCAGTACTTC
>NA|NA|TRBJ1-4|TRBV7-9
CASSLAWQGTTNEKLFF
TGTGCCAGCAGCTTAGCGTGGCAGGGCACAACTAATGAAAAACTGTTTTTT
>TRBD1|NA|TRBJ1-1|TRBV5-1
CASSQGQGGAAFF
TGCGCCAGCAGCCAGGGACAGGGAGGGGCAGCTTTCTTT
>TRBD1|NA|TRBJ2-7|TRBV18
CASSPLDRGTTTEQYF
TGTGCCAGCTCACCACTGGACAGGGGCACTACGACCGAGCAGTACTTC
>TRBD2|NA|TRBJ2-1|TRBV19
CASSIISGRGNEQFF
TGTGCCAGTAGTATTATTAGCGGGAGGGGGAATGAGCAGTTCTTC
>NA|NA|TRBJ1-2|TRBV12-3/TRBV12-4
CASSPRESYGYTF
TGTGCCAGCAGTCCGAGGGAATCCTATGGCTACACCTTC
>NA|NA|TRBJ1-3|TRBV19
CATSLTAESGNTIYF
TGTGCCACATCACTAACAGCGGAGTCTGGAAACACCATATATTTT
>TRBD2|NA|TRBJ2-2|TRBV11-3
CASSLSGGITGELFF
TGTGCCAGCAGCTTAAGCGGGGGTATCACCGGGGAGCTGTTTTTT
>TRBD2|NA|TRBJ2-3|TRBV23-1
CAPRVGGYTDTQYF
TGCGCCCCCAGAGTGGGAGGGTACACAGATACGCAGTATTTT
>TRBD2|NA|TRBJ2-7|TRBV6-6
CASSYASGVGDDEQYF
TGTGCCAGCAGTTATGCCAGCGGGGTGGGTGATGACGAGCAGTACTTC
>NA|NA|TRBJ1-2|TRBV18
CASSPIPGGRALIYGYTF
TGTGCCAGCTCACCTATCCCGGGCGGCAGGGCATTAATCTATGGCTACACCTTC
>NA|NA|TRBJ1-4|TRBV4-3
CASSQSTYRGFEKLFF
TGCGCCAGCAGCCAAAGCACTTATCGGGGTTTCGAAAAACTGTTTTTT
>TRBD1|NA|TRBJ2-1|TRBV7-6
CASRLSGTGRYNEQFF
TGTGCCAGCAGACTTTCCGGGACAGGGAGATACAATGAGCAGTTCTTC
>TRBD2|NA|TRBJ2-1|TRBV4-3
CASRGRLASNNEQFF
TGCGCCAGCAGGGGGAGACTAGCGAGTAACAATGAGCAGTTCTTC